Here is one T cell receptor beta chain with its context. Its specificity is unknown. CDR3 size: 16 residues. The germline gives CDR1 MNHNS, CDR2 SASEGT. V shed 2 bases and J shed 1 base, with 14 bases lying between them. The donors belonged to the roughly 120-subject validation cohort, separate from the roughly 670-subject first cohort. The repertoire was sequenced with immunoSEQ multiplex PCR; TCRdb's copy has only in-frame clones and lacks some. The sample lists about 120,000 clones; around 95% were seen once. This entry belongs to a study of cytomegalovirus exposure and HLA in healthy donors. The study, taken as a whole, reports: One later analysis, an examination of the 100 to 150 validation repertoires, found that first-cohort TCR clusters tended to co-occur in them. Despite most TCR sequences being rare, some public TCRs occurred in many donors. There were 150 to 200 TCR beta chains listed as cytomegalovirus-associated.

This clonotype originated in a man between 18 and 29 years old in good health and CMV-seronegative. The V call is TRBV6-1, the J call TRBJ2-5; D may be TRBD1 (6 bases). Specimen: PBMCs. The CDR3 is CASSERGQIIQETQYF. CDR3 DNA sequence: TGTGCCAGCAGTGAACGAGGACAGATTATCCAAGAGACCCAGTACTTC.